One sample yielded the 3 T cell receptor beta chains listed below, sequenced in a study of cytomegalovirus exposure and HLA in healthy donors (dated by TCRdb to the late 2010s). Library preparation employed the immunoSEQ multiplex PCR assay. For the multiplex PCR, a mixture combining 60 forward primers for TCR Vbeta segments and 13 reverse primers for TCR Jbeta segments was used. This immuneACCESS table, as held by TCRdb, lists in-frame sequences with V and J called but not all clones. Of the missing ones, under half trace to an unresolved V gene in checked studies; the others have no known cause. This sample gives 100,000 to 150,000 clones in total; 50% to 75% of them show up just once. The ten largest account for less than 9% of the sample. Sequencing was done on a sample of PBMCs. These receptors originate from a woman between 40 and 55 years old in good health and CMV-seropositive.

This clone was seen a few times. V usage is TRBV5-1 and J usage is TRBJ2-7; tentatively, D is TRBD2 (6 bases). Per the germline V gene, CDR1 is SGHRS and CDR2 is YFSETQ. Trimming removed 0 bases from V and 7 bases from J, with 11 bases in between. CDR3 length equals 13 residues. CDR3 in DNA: TGCGCCAGCAGCTTGGCCGGAGGGCAAGAGCAGTACTTC. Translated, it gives CASSLAGGQEQYF.

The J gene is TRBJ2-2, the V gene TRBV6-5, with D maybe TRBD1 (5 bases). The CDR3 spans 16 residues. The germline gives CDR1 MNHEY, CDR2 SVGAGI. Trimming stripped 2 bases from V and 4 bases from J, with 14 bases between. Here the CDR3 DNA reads TGTGCCAGCAGTTACGGTGGTCAGGGCCTCACCGGGGAGCTGTTTTTT. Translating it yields CASSYGGQGLTGELFF.

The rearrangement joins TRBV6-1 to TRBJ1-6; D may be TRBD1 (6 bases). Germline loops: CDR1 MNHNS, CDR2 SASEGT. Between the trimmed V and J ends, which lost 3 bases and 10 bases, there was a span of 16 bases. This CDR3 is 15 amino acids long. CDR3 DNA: TGTGCCAGCAGTGACCTCGGGGGGCGGGAATCACCCCTCCACTTT. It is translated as CASSDLGGRESPLHF.